This T cell receptor (beta chain) was captured in a study of T-cell memory formation after mild COVID-19. Germline CDR1 reads SGHTA; CDR2 reads FQGNSA. The CDR3 is 14 residues long. Trimming removed 1 base at V and 6 bases at J, with 12 bases between. The 5'RACE method, run with constant-segment primers, produced TCR alpha and TCR beta cDNA libraries (carrying sample barcodes and UMIs). TCRdb re-called the 5' RACE reads through MiXCR, storing one row per CDR3 protein. Of over 450,000 distinct CDR3 sequences listed, roughly 22% are singletons. The receptor comes from an adult woman who had mild COVID-19 (a few samples of this study predate the infection). Cell type and time point are not known. Input material: PBMCs or a T cell subset sorted from them (not recorded which). V gene TRBV7-2 combines with J gene TRBJ1-1; D unresolved. As DNA, the CDR3 is TGTGCCAGCAGCTTAGTAGTCCCGGACGCTGAAGCTTTCTTT. Amino acid sequence: CASSLVVPDAEAFF.